These 28 T cell receptor beta chains came from one sample sequenced in a study of breast tumors, draining lymph nodes, adjacent tissues. Via MiXCR, TCRdb re-called the multiplex PCR reads, giving one row per CDR3 protein. Altogether around 70,000 distinct CDR3 sequences are present, approximately 40% being singletons, with the ten largest covering approximately 9.1%. What was sequenced was breast tumor tissue. These TCRs come from a female donor with breast cancer. Some clones in this sample may be carry-over from other donors' samples.

V usage is TRBV7-9 and J usage is TRBJ2-3; no reliable D call. The CDR3 consists of 15 residues. The V gene lost 4 bases and the J gene lost 0 bases, with 11 bases spanning the gap. CDR1 and CDR2 (germline): SEHNR, FQNEAQ (reference sequence). CDR3 region: CASSSLDESTDTQYF. DNA of the CDR3: TGTGCCAGCAGCTCCCTGGACGAGAGCACAGATACGCAGTATTTT.

As for this clonotype: The limits of the CDR3 on the DNA are not certain, so only TCRdb's listed CDR3 is given. This chain joins TRBV9 and TRBJ1-6; TRBD1, the D gene given by the table, was not confirmed from the DNA. The CDR3 is 24 amino acids long, termini counted. CDR1 SGDLS and CDR2 YYNGEE come from the germline V gene. The CDR3 protein is CASSVGWSVYGYTFGSGTDKPLHF.

This clonotype was observed many times. V gene TRBV27 combines with J gene TRBJ2-7; 10 bases match TRBD2. V shed 4 bases and J 0 bases; nucleotides not matched to a gene: 9. The CDR3 runs 17 residues. Germline V gives CDR1 MNHEY, CDR2 SMNVEV (reference sequence). This CDR3 is CASSSPGLAPSSYEQYF. CDR3 DNA sequence: TGTGCCAGCAGTTCACCGGGACTAGCGCCCAGCTCCTACGAGCAGTACTTC.

This chain links TRBV9 with TRBJ1-5; D gene unclear. With 0 bases removed from V and 0 bases from J, the gap between germline ends came to 19 bases. CDR3 length equals 19 residues. Germline V lookup: CDR1 SGDLS, CDR2 YYNGEE. The CDR3 sequence is CASSVVRLAIHNSNQPQHF. The DNA for the CDR3 is TGTGCCAGCAGCGTAGTAAGGCTAGCAATTCACAATAGCAATCAGCCCCAGCATTTT.

On this clonotype itself: This may come from a read error, since a much larger clone is one base off. This rearrangement joins TRBV5-4 to TRBJ2-1; D is unresolved. Trimming cost V 1 base and J 10 bases, with 9 bases left between them. Germline V gives CDR1 SGHNT, CDR2 YYREEE (reference sequence). This CDR3 region has 12 residues. The CDR3 region is CASSLWLAEQFF. The CDR3 region has the DNA TGTGCCAGCAGCTTGTGGTTGGCCGAGCAGTTCTTC. Full variable domain (outside the CDR3, taken from reference TRBV5-4 and TRBJ2-1): ETGVTQSPTHLIKTRGQQVTLRCSSQSGHNTVSWYQQALGQGPQFIFQYYREEENGRGNFPPRFSGLQFPNYSSELNVNALELDDSALYLCASSLWLAEQFFGPGTRLTVL.

The rearrangement links TRBV20-1 to TRBJ1-3; the D gene is possibly TRBD1 (5 bases). CDR3 length: 16 residues. The germline gives CDR1 DFQATT, CDR2 SNEGSKA (reference sequence). The V end was cut by 2 bases, the J end by 4 bases, with 18 bases between. CDR3 in amino acids: CSARPASGARGNTIYF. CDR3 nucleotides: TGCAGTGCTAGACCCGCTAGCGGGGCTAGGGGAAACACCATATATTTT.

This chain uses TRBV10-3 with TRBJ1-5, with D possibly TRBD1 on 6 matching bases. Per germline, CDR1 ENHRY and CDR2 SYGVKD. This CDR3 is built from 15 residues. V shed 4 bases and J shed 4 bases, with 14 bases lying between them. The CDR3 spells CAISAAGGENQPQHF. DNA of the CDR3: TGTGCCATCAGTGCTGCGGGGGGCGAAAATCAGCCCCAGCATTTT.

This clonotype was seen at least ten times. CDR3 sequence: CATNYQGRGANYGYTF. The DNA for the CDR3 is TGTGCCACAAACTATCAGGGACGTGGGGCGAACTATGGCTACACCTTC. This rearrangement joins TRBV19 to TRBJ1-2; weak D call: TRBD1 (5 bases). V was pared by 10 bases and J by 2 bases, with 23 bases between. This CDR3 contains 16 residues. CDR1 is LNHDA and CDR2 is SQIVND in the germline V gene (reference sequence).

Details on this clonotype: This may stem from a read error, because a much larger clone lies one nucleotide away. This chain joins TRBV28 and TRBJ1-2, with D tentatively TRBD1 (5 bases). The CDR3 spans 13 residues. Germline loops: CDR1 MDHEN, CDR2 SYDVKM. The CDR3 here is CASSNTPDRGCTF. For the CDR3, the DNA is TGTGCCAGCAGTAATACGCCGGATCGGGGCTGCACCTTC.

Details on this clonotype: Its ends do not fully match the called genes, so a read error is possible. The rearrangement links TRBV6-4 to TRBJ2-6; 8 bases line up with TRBD1. The CDR3 covers 16 residues. CDR1 and CDR2 from the germline V gene are MRHNA and SNTAGT. The DNA for the CDR3 is TGTGCCAGCAGACCGGGACAGGAGGCTGGGGCCGACGTCCTGACTTTC. Encoded protein: CASRPGQEAGADVLTF.

The sample holds many counts of this clonotype. This sequence joins TRBV10-3 and TRBJ2-1; TRBD2 aligns across 11 bases. V shed 3 bases and J 4 bases; nucleotides not matched to a gene: 5. The CDR3 is made up of 16 amino acids. Per the germline V gene, CDR1 is ENHRY and CDR2 is SYGVKD. The CDR3 spells CAISDALAGAYNEQFF. As DNA, the CDR3 is TGTGCCATCAGTGATGCACTAGCGGGAGCGTACAATGAGCAGTTCTTC.

The gene calls are TRBV19 and TRBJ2-6, with 8 nucleotides matching TRBD1. CDR3 length: 17 amino acids. The junction had 8 bases not matched to a gene; V was cut back by 4 bases and J by 3 bases. Germline CDR1 is LNHDA and CDR2 is SQIVND (reference sequence). CDR3 amino acids: CASSTRTGNYGANVLTF. The CDR3 DNA follows: TGTGCCAGTAGTACAAGGACAGGGAACTATGGGGCCAACGTCCTGACTTTC. Drawing the rest from reference TRBV19 and TRBJ2-6, the complete variable domain is DGGITQSPKYLFRKEGQNVTLSCEQNLNHDAMYWYRQDPGQGLRLIYYSQIVNDFQKGDIAEGYSVSREKKESFPLTVTSAQKNPTAFYLCASSTRTGNYGANVLTFGAGSRLTVL.

The rearrangement joins TRBV2 to TRBJ2-5, with 8 bases lining up with TRBD2. Germline-derived CDR1 and CDR2 are SNHLY and FYNNEI. The CDR3 has 13 amino acids. The V and J ends lost 5 bases and 5 bases, in that order; junction bases with no gene match: 4. CDR3 DNA sequence: TGTGCCAGCAGTAGCGGGGGTTGGGAGACCCAGTACTTC. Its protein product is CASSSGGWETQYF.

This chain joins TRBV7-7 and TRBJ1-6; D perhaps matches TRBD1 (5 bases). CDR1 SSHAT and CDR2 FNYEAQ come from the germline V gene (reference sequence). This CDR3 spans 13 amino acids. The chain's CDR3 is CATAGHRDSPLHF. The CDR3 DNA sequence: TGTGCTACGGCAGGACACCGCGATTCACCCCTCCACTTT.

This clonotype was seen ten or more times. The chain uses TRBV4-2 and TRBJ2-5; D may correspond to TRBD1 or TRBD2 (7 bases each). The ends were cut back, 2 bases at V and 7 bases at J, with 17 bases in the middle. In germline, CDR1 is LGHNA, CDR2 YNFKEQ. This CDR3 comprises 15 residues. The CDR3 coding sequence is TGTGCCAGCAGCCAAACGACAGGGTGGGGGGGGACCCAGTACTTC. It specifies CASSQTTGWGGTQYF.

This clonotype appeared once. This could be a read error, since a much larger clone is one nucleotide away. The chain carries TRBV11-3 and TRBJ2-1; 14 nucleotides align to TRBD2. Germline V gene sequence: CDR1 SGHNT, CDR2 YENEEA. The CDR3 spans 21 residues. CDR3 nucleotides: TGTGCCAGCAGCCAAGTCCGGACTAGCGGGAGGCTAAAGAGCTCCTACAGTGAGCAGTTCTTC. Translation gives CASSQVRTSGRLKSSYSEQFF.

Turning to this clonotype: One end of the junction is discordant with germline, which a read error may explain. This chain uses TRBV5-1 with TRBJ2-2, with D tentatively TRBD2 (7 bases). Germline V gene sequence: CDR1 SGHRS, CDR2 YFSETQ. The CDR3 sequence is 16 residues long. In nucleotides, the CDR3 is TGCGCCAGCAACTTGGACGGGCGGGGGCTCACCGGGGAGCTGTTTTTT. Protein product: CASNLDGRGLTGELFF.

This clonotype was observed many times. J is TRBJ2-2 and V is TRBV6-4, with 8 bases that match TRBD2. Per germline, CDR1 MRHNA and CDR2 SNTAGT. This CDR3 is built from 17 residues. The trim removed 4 bases at V and 1 base at J, leaving 8 bases unmatched. In DNA form, the CDR3 reads TGTGCCAGCAGTGTCGGCCTGGCGGGAGGGAACACCGGGGAGCTGTTTTTT. Amino acids: CASSVGLAGGNTGELFF.

This clonotype was seen repeatedly, ten times or more. The chain links TRBV5-6 to TRBJ1-2; weak D call: TRBD1 (5 bases). The CDR3 has 13 amino acids. CDR1 and CDR2 from the germline V gene are SGHDT and YYEEEE. V gave up 0 bases and J gave up 5 bases, with 8 bases separating them. CDR3 loop: CASSLGQSYGYTF. The CDR3 DNA reads as TGTGCCAGCAGCTTGGGACAGTCTTATGGCTACACCTTC.

This clonotype was counted many times. A much more abundant neighbour one base away suggests this may be a read error. This CDR3 is missing its conserved last phenylalanine or tryptophan, likely due to a read error. The chain combines TRBV7-8 with TRBJ2-5, with D maybe TRBD2 (7 bases). V dropped 6 bases and J dropped 4 bases, with 15 bases sitting between them. In germline, CDR1 is SGHVS, CDR2 FQNEAQ. This CDR3 is built from 14 residues. The CDR3 DNA sequence: TGTGCCAGCAGACACAGGGCGGGGGCAGAGACCCAGTACCTC. Protein sequence: CASRHRAGAETQYL.

This clonotype was found many times. CDR3 sequence (DNA): TGTGCCAGCAGCTTTAGCGGGAGTCTTACCGGGGAGCTGTTTTTT. Translation gives CASSFSGSLTGELFF. The chain has TRBV7-2 and TRBJ2-2; 9 bases align to TRBD2. The CDR3 is 15 amino acids. Trimming at V came to 3 bases and at J to 5 bases, leaving 4 bases not matched to a gene. Germline-derived CDR1 and CDR2 are SGHTA and FQGNSA.

The table lists this clonotype with many counts. The gene calls are TRBV12-3 or TRBV12-4 and TRBJ2-1; weak D call: TRBD2 (6 bases). Trimming shortened V by 5 bases and J by 6 bases, and 8 bases separated the two germline ends. This CDR3 spans 12 amino acids. The CDR3 DNA reads as TGTGCCAGCAGTCCGACTAGCAATGAGCAGTTCTTC. This sequence encodes CASSPTSNEQFF.

V usage is TRBV15 and J usage is TRBJ2-5, with D perhaps being TRBD1 or TRBD2 (5 bases each). The CDR3 spans 15 residues. Germline CDR1 and CDR2: LNHNV and YYDKDF (reference sequence). V was cut by 4 bases and J by 1 base, with 13 bases left in between. The CDR3 spells CATSKGTSSQETQYF. The CDR3 DNA is TGTGCCACCAGCAAGGGGACGAGCTCCCAAGAGACCCAGTACTTC.

In its sample, this clonotype was seen many times. The rearrangement links TRBV11-2 to TRBJ1-2; D gene uncertain. This CDR3 has 13 residues. V lost 1 base and J 5 bases, leaving 8 bases between the germline ends. Germline-derived CDR1 and CDR2 are SGHAT and FQNNGV. The DNA for the CDR3 is TGTGCCAGCAGCTTAGGGTCGGGGTATGGCTACACCTTC. The encoded protein is CASSLGSGYGYTF.

This clonotype was observed a few times. V and J are TRBV7-9 and TRBJ1-1; 8 bases map to TRBD1. CDR3 length: 15 residues. Trimming took 8 bases from V and 2 from J; bases not matched to a gene: 10. The germline V gene has CDR1 SEHNR and CDR2 FQNEAQ (reference sequence). The CDR3 nucleotides are TGTGCCAGCCGCGCCTTTGGACAGGGTAACACTGAAGCTTTCTTT. Translating it yields CASRAFGQGNTEAFF.

This clonotype was seen at least ten times. The chain is built from TRBV3-1 and TRBJ2-7; tentative D call: TRBD2 (5 bases). Trimming took 2 bases from V and 7 from J, leaving 18 bases between them. The CDR3 has 15 residues. Germline loops: CDR1 LGHDT, CDR2 YNNKEL (reference sequence). CDR3 bases: TGTGCCAGCAGCCAAAACCTCGGACTGGGTGGAGAGCAGTACTTC. It specifies CASSQNLGLGGEQYF.

This clonotype has a count of ten or more. CDR3 DNA: TGTGCCAGTAGTTTTTCGGTTATTAGCGGGAGTAAGCAGTACTTC. This encodes CASSFSVISGSKQYF. The chain employs TRBV19 and TRBJ2-7; 9 nucleotides align to TRBD2. The CDR3 is made up of 15 amino acids. From germline, CDR1 is LNHDA and CDR2 SQIVND (reference sequence). The J segment lost 8 bases and the V segment lost 5 bases, leaving 13 bases of the junction unmatched.

On this clonotype: The junction differs from germline at one of its ends, possibly a read error. This sequence joins TRBV5-1 and TRBJ2-1; tentative D call: TRBD2 (6 bases). Looked up from germline, CDR1 is SGHRS and CDR2 is YFSETQ. This CDR3 region has 15 residues. In nucleotides, the CDR3 is TGTGCCAGCAGCCGACGGGACGAGCGGGACAATGAGCAGTTCTTC. Translation gives CASSRRDERDNEQFF.